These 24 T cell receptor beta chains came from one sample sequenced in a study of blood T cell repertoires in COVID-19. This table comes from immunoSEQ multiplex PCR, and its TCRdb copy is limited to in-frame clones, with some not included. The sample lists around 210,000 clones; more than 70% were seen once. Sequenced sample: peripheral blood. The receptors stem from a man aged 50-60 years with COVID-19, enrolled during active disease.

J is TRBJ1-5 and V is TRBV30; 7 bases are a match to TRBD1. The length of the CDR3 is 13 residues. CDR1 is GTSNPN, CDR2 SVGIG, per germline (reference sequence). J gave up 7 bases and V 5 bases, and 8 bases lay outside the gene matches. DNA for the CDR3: TGTGCCTGGCGACAGGGACTTGGCCAGCCCCAGCATTTT. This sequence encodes CAWRQGLGQPQHF.

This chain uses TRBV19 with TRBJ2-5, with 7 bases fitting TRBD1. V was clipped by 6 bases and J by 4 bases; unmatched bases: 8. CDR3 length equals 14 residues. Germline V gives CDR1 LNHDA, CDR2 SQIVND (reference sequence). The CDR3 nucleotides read TGTGCCAGTAGCCGATCGACAGGGCGAGAGACCCAGTACTTC. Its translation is CASSRSTGRETQYF.

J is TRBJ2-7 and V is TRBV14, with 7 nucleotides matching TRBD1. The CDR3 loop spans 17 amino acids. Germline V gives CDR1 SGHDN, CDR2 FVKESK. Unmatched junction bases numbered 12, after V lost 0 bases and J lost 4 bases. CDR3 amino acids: CASSQDGAYRGLYEQYF. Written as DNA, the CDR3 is TGTGCCAGCAGCCAAGATGGGGCGTACAGGGGCCTGTACGAGCAGTACTTC.

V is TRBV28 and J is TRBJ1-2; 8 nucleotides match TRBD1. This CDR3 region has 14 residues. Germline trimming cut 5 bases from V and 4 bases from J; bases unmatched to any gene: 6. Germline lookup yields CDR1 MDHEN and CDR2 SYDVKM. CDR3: CASSTVTGVYGYTF. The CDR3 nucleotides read TGTGCCAGCAGTACAGTGACAGGGGTCTATGGCTACACCTTC.

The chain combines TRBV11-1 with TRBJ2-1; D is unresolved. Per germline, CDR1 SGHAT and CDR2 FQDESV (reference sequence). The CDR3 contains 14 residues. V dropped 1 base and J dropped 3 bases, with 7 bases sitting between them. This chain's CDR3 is CASSLVQNYNEQFF. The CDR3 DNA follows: TGTGCCAGCAGCTTAGTACAGAACTACAATGAGCAGTTCTTC.

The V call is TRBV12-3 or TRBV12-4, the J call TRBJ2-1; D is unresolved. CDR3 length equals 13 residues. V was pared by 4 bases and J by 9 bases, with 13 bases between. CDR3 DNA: TGTGCCAGCAGTTCTACAGATTTCGGTGAGCAGTTCTTC. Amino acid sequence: CASSSTDFGEQFF.

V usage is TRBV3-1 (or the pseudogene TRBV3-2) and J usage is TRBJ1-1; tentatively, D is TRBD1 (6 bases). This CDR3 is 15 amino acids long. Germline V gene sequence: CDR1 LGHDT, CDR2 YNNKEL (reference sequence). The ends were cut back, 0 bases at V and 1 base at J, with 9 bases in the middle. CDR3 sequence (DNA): TGTGCCAGCAGCCAAGATTACAGGGCGAACACTGAAGCTTTCTTT. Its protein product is CASSQDYRANTEAFF.

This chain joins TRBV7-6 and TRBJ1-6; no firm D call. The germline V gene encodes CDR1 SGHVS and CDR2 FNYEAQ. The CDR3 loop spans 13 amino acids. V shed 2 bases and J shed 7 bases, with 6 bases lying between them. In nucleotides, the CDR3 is TGTGCCAGCAGCTTATCCGAGAATTCACCCCTCCACTTT. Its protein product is CASSLSENSPLHF. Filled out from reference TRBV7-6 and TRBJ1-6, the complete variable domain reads GAGVSQSPRYKVTKRGQDVALRCDPISGHVSLYWYRQALGQGPEFLTYFNYEAQQDKSGLPNDRFSAERPEGSISTLTIQRTEQRDSAMYRCASSLSENSPLHFGNGTRLTVT.

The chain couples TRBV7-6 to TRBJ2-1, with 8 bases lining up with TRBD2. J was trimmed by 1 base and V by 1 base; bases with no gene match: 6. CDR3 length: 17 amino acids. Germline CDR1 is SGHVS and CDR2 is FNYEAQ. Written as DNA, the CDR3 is TGTGCCAGCAGCTTAGGTGGAGCGGGAGAGTCCTACAATGAGCAGTTCTTC. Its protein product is CASSLGGAGESYNEQFF.

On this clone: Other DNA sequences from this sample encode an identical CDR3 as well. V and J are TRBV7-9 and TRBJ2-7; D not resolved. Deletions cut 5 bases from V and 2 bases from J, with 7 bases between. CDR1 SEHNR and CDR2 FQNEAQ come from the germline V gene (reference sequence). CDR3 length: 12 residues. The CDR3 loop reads CASSPDTYEQYF. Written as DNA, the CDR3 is TGTGCCAGCAGCCCCGACACCTACGAGCAGTACTTC.

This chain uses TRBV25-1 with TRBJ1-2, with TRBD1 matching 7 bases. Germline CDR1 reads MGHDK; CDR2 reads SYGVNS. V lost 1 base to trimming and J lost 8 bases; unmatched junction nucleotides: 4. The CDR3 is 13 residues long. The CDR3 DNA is TGTGCCAGCAGTGAATTCCTACAGGGGGGCTACACCTTC. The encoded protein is CASSEFLQGGYTF.

CDR3 protein: CASSSAGGHGYTF. In DNA form, the CDR3 reads TGTGCCAGCAGCTCCGCAGGGGGCCATGGCTACACCTTC. The chain employs TRBV7-3 and TRBJ1-2, with 8 bases that match TRBD1. The CDR3 covers 13 residues. The ends lost 4 bases at V and 6 bases at J; junction bases unmatched: 4. CDR1 is SGHTA, CDR2 FQGTGA, per germline.

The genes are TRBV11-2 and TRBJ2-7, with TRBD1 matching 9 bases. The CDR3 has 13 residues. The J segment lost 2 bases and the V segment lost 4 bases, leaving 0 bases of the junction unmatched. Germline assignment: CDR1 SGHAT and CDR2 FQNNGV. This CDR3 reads CASSWTGAYEQYF. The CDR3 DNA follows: TGTGCCAGCAGCTGGACAGGGGCCTACGAGCAGTACTTC.

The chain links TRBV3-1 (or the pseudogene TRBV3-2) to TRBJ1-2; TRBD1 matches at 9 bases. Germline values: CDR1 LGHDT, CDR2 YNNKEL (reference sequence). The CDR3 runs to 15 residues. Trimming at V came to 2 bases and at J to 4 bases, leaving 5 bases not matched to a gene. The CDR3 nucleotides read TGTGCCAGCAGCCAACGACCGACAGGGGGCTATGGCTACACCTTC. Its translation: CASSQRPTGGYGYTF.

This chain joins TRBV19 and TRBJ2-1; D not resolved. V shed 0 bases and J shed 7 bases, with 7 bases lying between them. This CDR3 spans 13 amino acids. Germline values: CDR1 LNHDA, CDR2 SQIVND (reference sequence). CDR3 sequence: CASSIDVRNEQFF. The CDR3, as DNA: TGTGCCAGTAGTATAGATGTGAGAAATGAGCAGTTCTTC.

The CDR3 bases are TGTGCCAGCAGAAGTACAGTAGACGCCGAGCGCTACACCTTC. It is translated as CASRSTVDAERYTF. The rearrangement uses TRBV28 and TRBJ1-2, with unresolved D. The CDR3 contains 14 residues. Per the germline V gene, CDR1 is MDHEN and CDR2 is SYDVKM. V dropped 6 bases and J dropped 9 bases, with 20 bases sitting between them.

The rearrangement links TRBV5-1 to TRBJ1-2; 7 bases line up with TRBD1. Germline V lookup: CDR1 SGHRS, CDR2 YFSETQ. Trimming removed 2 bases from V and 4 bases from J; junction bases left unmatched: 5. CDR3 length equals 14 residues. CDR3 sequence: CASSLRQGSYGYTF. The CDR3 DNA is TGCGCCAGCAGCTTAAGACAGGGATCCTATGGCTACACCTTC.

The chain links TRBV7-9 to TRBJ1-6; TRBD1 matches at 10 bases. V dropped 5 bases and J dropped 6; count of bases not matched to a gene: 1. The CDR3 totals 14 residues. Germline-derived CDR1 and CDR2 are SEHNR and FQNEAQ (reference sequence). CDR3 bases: TGTGCCAGCAGCCGGACAGGGGGTAATTCACCCCTCCACTTT. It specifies CASSRTGGNSPLHF.

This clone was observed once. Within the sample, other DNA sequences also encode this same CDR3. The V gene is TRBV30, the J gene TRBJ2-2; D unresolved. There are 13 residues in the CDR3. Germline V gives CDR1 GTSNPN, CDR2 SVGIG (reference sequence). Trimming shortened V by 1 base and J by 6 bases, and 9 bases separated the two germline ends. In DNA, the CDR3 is TGTGCCTGGAGTGCCGTAGGAGCCGGGGAGCTGTTTTTT. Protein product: CAWSAVGAGELFF.

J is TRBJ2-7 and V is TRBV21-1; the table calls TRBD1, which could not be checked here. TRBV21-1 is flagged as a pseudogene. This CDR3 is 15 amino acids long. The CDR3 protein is CASSENGQKPYEQYF. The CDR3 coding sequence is TGTGCCAGCAGCGAAAATGGACAGAAACCGTACGAGCAGTACTTC.

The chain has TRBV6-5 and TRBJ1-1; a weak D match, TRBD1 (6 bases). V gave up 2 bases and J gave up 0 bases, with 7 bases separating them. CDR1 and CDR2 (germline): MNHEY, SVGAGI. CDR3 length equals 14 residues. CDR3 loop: CASSYGTMNTEAFF. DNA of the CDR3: TGTGCCAGCAGTTACGGGACAATGAACACTGAAGCTTTCTTT.

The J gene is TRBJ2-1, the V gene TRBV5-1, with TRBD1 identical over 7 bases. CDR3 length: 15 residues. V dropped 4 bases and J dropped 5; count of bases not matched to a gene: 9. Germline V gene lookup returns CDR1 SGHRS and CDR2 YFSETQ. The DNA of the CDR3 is TGCGCCAGCAGCGCCGGACAGGTTTGGAACAATGAGCAGTTCTTC. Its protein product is CASSAGQVWNNEQFF.

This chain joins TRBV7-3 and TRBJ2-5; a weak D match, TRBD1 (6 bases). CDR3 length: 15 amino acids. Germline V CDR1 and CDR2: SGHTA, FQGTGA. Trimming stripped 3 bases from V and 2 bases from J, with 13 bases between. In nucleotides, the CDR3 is TGTGCCAGCAGCTTTGGCCCAGGGGTACAAGAGACCCAGTACTTC. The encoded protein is CASSFGPGVQETQYF.

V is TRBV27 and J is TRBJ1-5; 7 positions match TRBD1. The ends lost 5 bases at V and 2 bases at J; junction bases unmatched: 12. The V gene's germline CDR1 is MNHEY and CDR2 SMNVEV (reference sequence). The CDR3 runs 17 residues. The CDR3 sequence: CASSPLTGDGGNQPQHF. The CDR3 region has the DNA TGTGCCAGCAGTCCCCTTACAGGGGACGGGGGCAATCAGCCCCAGCATTTT.